This is a list of T cell receptor beta chains from one sample in a study of T cell changes during pregnancy in multiple sclerosis. Assay used: immunoSEQ multiplex PCR; TCRdb lists only in-frame clones, some missing. Of approximately 30,000 clones detected, 90% appear once; the ten largest clones hold about 4.3%. Here the sequenced sample was CD8+ T cells from peripheral blood mononuclear cells, taken after pregnancy. The receptor set was obtained from a female donor with multiple sclerosis, enrolled in a pregnancy study. The CDR3 runs from the conserved cysteine through the conserved F or W. A D gene is named only where the DNA matches it firmly. Clone sizes are given selectively: once, few, many, or a class where the clone is expanded.

D gene,clone size,J gene,V gene,CDR3 DNA,CDR3 protein
TRBD1,.,TRBJ2-1,TRBV4-2,TGTGCCAGCAGCTTCGGGGACAGGGCCTACAATGAGCAGTTCTTC,CASSFGDRAYNEQFF
.,.,TRBJ1-6,TRBV5-5,TGTGCCAGCAGCTACGAAGGGAGGGGTGAATCCTATAATTCACCCCTCCACTTT,CASSYEGRGESYNSPLHF
.,.,TRBJ1-1,TRBV27,TGTGCCAGCAGTTTATATCAGGGCCCTGGGACTGAAGCTTTCTTT,CASSLYQGPGTEAFF
TRBD2,.,TRBJ2-3,TRBV6-4,TGTGCCAGCAGTTCCCTAGCGGGGGGCACAGATACGCAGTATTTT,CASSSLAGGTDTQYF
TRBD2,.,TRBJ2-7,TRBV18,TGTGCCAGCTCACCCCCTTTAGAGGGGCGGGGGGACCCCTACGAGCAGTACTTC,CASSPPLEGRGDPYEQYF
.,.,TRBJ1-4,TRBV14,TGTGCCAGCAGCCACCGGGGGATTAATGAAAAACTGTTTTTT,CASSHRGINEKLFF
.,.,TRBJ2-5,TRBV7-2,TGTGCCAGCAGCTTAAATCCCGGGATCCCACAAGAGACCCAGTACTTC,CASSLNPGIPQETQYF
.,many,TRBJ2-7,TRBV4-3,TGCGCCAGCAGCCAAGACATCCCAGGATCCTCCTACGAGCAGTACTTC,CASSQDIPGSSYEQYF
TRBD1,.,TRBJ1-5,TRBV4-1,TGCGCCAGCAGCCGAACAGGGGACGCTCAGCCCCAGCATTTT,CASSRTGDAQPQHF
TRBD2,.,TRBJ2-7,TRBV7-3,TGTGCCAGCAGCCTACTAGCGGGGGGAGGCTACGAGCAGTACTTC,CASSLLAGGGYEQYF
.,.,TRBJ1-1,TRBV5-4,TGTGCCAGCAGCTTCCAGGGAATACTGACTGAAGCTTTCTTT,CASSFQGILTEAFF
.,few,TRBJ2-7,TRBV9,TGTGCCAGCAGCCAACCTCGCGGGGGCGGGTCCTACGAGCAGTACTTC,CASSQPRGGGSYEQYF
.,.,TRBJ2-7,TRBV4-1,TGCGCCAGCAGCCAAGAAGGGGCTAGTGTTGGCGAGCAGTACTTC,CASSQEGASVGEQYF
.,.,TRBJ1-1,TRBV9,TGTGCCAGCAGAGCGGTGAGCAACACTGAAGCTTTCTTT,CASRAVSNTEAFF
TRBD1,.,TRBJ1-3,TRBV30,TGTGCCTGGAACACAGGGGACTCTGGAAACACCATATATTTT,CAWNTGDSGNTIYF
TRBD1,.,TRBJ1-2,TRBV4-3,TGCGCCAGCAGCCGAGACAGGGAAAGGATCTATGGCTACACCTTC,CASSRDRERIYGYTF
TRBD1,once,TRBJ1-1,TRBV19,TGTGCCAGTAACCCCGGGACAGCTTTGTCTTTCTTT,CASNPGTALSFF